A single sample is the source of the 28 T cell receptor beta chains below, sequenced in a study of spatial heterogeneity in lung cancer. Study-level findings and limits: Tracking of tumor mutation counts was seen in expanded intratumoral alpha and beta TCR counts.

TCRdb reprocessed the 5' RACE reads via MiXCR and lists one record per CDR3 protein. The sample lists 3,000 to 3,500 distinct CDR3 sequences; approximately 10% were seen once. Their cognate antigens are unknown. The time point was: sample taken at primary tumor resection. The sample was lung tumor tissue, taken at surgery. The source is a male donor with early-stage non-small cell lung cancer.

The DNA of the CDR3 is TGTGCCAGCAGCCTACAGAATGAGCAGTTCTTC. Protein sequence: CASSLQNEQFF. The chain recombines TRBV7-2 with TRBJ2-1; D gene ambiguous. CDR1 and CDR2 from the germline V gene are SGHTA and FQGNSA. This CDR3 spans 11 amino acids. The germline V and J ends were trimmed by 5 bases and 7 bases, with 6 bases remaining between them.

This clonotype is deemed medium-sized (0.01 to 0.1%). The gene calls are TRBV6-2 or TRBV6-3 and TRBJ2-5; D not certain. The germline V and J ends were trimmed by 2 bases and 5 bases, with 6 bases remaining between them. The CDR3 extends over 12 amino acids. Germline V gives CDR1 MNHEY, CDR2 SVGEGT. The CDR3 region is CASSYTRETQYF. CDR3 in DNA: TGTGCCAGCAGTTACACGAGGGAGACCCAGTACTTC.

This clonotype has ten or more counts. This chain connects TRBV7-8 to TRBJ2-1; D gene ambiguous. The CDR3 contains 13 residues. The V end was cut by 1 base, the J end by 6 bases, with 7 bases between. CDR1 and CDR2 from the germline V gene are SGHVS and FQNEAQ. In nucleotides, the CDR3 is TGTGCCAGCAGCTTAGGAAGTGTCAATGAGCAGTTCTTC. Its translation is CASSLGSVNEQFF.

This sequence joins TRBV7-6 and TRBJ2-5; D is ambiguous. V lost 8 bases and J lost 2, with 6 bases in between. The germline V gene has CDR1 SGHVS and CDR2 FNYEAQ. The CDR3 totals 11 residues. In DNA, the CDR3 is TGTGCCAGCGCGAGACAAGAGACCCAGTACTTC. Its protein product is CASARQETQYF.

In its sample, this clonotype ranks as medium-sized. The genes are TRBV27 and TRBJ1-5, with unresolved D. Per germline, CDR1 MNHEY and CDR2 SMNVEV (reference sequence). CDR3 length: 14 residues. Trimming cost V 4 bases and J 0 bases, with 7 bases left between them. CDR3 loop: CASSSSDSNQPQHF. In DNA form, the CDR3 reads TGTGCCAGCAGTTCCTCCGATAGCAATCAGCCCCAGCATTTT.

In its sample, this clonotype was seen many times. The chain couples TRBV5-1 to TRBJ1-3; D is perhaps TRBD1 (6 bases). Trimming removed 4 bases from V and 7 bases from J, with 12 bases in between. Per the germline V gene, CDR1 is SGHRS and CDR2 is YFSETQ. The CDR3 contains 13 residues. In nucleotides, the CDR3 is TGCGCCAGCAGCCCGGCAGACAGGAACACCATATATTTT. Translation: CASSPADRNTIYF.

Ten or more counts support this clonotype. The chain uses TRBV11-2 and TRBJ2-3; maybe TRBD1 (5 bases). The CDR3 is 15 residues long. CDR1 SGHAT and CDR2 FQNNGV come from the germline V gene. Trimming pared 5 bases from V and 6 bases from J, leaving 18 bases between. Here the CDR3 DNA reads TGTGCCAGCAGCAATAATGGACAACCAGTGGATACGCAGTATTTT. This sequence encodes CASSNNGQPVDTQYF.

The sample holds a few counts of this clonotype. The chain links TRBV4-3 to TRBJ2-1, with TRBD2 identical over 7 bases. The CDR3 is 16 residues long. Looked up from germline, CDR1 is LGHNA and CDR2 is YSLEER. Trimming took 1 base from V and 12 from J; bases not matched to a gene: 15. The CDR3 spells CASSQGPGEGYVGQFF. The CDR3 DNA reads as TGCGCCAGCAGCCAAGGGCCCGGGGAGGGGTACGTTGGGCAGTTCTTC.

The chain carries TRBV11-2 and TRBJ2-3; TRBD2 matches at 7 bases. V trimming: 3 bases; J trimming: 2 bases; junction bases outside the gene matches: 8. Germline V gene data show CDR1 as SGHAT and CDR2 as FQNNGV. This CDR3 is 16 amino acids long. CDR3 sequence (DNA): TGTGCCAGCAGCTTTAGGGTAGCGGGTTCCACAGATACGCAGTATTTT. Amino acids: CASSFRVAGSTDTQYF.

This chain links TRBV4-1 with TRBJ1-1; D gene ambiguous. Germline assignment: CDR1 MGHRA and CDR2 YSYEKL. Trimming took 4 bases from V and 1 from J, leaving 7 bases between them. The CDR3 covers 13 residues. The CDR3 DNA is TGCGCCAGCAGCCGACACTCGAACACTGAAGCTTTCTTT. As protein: CASSRHSNTEAFF.

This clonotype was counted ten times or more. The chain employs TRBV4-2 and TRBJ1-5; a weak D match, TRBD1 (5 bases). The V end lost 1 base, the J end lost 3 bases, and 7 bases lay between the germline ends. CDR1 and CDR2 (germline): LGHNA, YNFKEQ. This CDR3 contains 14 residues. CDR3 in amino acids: CASSQGQSNQPQHF. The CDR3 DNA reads TGTGCCAGCAGCCAAGGACAGTCCAATCAGCCCCAGCATTTT.

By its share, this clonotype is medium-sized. The CDR3 reads CASSLLRAYNEQFF. For the CDR3, the DNA is TGTGCCAGCAGTTTACTGAGAGCGTACAATGAGCAGTTCTTC. This sequence joins TRBV12-3 or TRBV12-4 and TRBJ2-1; D is unresolved. V lost 2 bases and J 4 bases, leaving 9 bases between the germline ends. The CDR3 runs to 14 residues.

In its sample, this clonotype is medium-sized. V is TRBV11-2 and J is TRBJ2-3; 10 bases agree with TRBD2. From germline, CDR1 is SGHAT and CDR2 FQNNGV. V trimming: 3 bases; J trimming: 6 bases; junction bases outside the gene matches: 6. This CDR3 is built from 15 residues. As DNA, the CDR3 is TGTGCCAGCAGCTTCTCCCCAGCGGGAGGGGATACGCAGTATTTT. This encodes CASSFSPAGGDTQYF.

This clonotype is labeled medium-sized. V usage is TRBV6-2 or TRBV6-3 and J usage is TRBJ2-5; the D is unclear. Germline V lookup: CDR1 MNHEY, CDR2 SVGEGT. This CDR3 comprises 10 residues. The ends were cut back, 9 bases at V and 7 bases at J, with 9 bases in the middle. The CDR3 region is CASSRGTQYF. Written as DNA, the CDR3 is TGTGCCAGTTCGCGTGGGACCCAGTACTTC.

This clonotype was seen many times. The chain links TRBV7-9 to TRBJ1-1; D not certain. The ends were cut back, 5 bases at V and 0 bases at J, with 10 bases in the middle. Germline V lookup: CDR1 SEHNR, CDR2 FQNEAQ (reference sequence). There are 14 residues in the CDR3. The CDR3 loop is CASSPWLLNTEAFF. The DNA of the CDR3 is TGTGCCAGCAGCCCGTGGTTACTGAACACTGAAGCTTTCTTT.

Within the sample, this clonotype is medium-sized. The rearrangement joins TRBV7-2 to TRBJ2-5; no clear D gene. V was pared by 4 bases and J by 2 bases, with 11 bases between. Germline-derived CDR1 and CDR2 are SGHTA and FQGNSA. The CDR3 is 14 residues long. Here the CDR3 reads CASSSGHRQETQYF. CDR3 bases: TGTGCCAGCAGCTCTGGTCACCGACAAGAGACCCAGTACTTC.

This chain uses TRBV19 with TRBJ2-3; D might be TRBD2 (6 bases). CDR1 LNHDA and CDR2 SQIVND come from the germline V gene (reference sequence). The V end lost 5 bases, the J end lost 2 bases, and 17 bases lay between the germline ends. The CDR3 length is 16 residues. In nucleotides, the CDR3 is TGTGCCAGTAGTCCTCGGGGTAGCGGAGCCACAGATACGCAGTATTTT. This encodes CASSPRGSGATDTQYF.

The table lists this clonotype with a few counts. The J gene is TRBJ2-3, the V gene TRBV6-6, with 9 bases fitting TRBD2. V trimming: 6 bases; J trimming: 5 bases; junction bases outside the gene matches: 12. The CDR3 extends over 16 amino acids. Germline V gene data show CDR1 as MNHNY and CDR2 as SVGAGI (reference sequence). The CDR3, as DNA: TGTGCCAGCAGCCCCCCAGGCGGGAGGGCCAGAGATACGCAGTATTTT. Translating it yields CASSPPGGRARDTQYF.

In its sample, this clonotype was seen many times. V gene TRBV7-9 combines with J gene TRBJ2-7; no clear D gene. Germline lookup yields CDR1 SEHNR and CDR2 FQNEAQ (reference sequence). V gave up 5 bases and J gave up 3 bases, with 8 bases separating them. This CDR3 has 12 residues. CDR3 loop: CASSPTFYEQYF. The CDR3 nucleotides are TGTGCCAGCAGCCCCACCTTCTACGAGCAGTACTTC.

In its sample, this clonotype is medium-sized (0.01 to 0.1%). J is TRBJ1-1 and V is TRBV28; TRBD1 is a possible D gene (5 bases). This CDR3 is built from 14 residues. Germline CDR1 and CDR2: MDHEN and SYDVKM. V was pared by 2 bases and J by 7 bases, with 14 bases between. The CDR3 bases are TGTGCCAGCAGTTTAGTTGGGACGGAATTTGAAGCTTTCTTT. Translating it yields CASSLVGTEFEAFF.

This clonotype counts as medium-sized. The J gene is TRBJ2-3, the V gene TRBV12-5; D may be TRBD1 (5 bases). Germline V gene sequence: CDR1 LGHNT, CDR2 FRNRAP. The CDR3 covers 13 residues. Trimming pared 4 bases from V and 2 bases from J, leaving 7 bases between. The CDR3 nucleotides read TGTGCTAGTGGTTCAGGGAACACAGATACGCAGTATTTT. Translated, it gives CASGSGNTDTQYF.

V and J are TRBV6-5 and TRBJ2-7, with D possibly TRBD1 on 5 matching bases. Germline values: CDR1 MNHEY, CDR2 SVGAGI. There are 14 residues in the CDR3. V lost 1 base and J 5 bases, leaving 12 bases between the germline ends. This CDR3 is CASSYYRRADEQYF. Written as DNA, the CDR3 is TGTGCCAGCAGTTACTATCGCAGGGCTGACGAGCAGTACTTC.

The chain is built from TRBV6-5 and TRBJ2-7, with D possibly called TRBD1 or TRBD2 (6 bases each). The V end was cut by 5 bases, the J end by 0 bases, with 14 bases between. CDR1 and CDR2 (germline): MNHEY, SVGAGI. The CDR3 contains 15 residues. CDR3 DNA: TGTGCCAGCAGTGCACCCCGGGGGCTCTCCTACGAGCAGTACTTC. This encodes CASSAPRGLSYEQYF.

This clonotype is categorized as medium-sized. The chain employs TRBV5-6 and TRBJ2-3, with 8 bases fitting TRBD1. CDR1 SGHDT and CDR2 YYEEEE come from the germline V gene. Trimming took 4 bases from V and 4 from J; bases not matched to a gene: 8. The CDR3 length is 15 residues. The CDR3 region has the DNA TGTGCCAGCAGCGTCGCAGGGGGCATTTCAGATACGCAGTATTTT. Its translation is CASSVAGGISDTQYF.

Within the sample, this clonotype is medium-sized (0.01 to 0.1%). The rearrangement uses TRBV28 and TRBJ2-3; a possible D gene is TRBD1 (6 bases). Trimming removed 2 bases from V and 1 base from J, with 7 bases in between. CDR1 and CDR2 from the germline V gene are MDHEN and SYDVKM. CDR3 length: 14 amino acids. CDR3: CASSLQGRTDTQYF. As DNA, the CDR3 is TGTGCCAGCAGTTTACAGGGGCGCACAGATACGCAGTATTTT. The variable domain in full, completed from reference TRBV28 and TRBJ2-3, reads DVKVTQSSRYLVKRTGEKVFLECVQDMDHENMFWYRQDPGLGLRLIYFSYDVKMKEKGDIPEGYSVSREKKERFSLILESASTNQTSMYLCASSLQGRTDTQYFGPGTRLTVL.

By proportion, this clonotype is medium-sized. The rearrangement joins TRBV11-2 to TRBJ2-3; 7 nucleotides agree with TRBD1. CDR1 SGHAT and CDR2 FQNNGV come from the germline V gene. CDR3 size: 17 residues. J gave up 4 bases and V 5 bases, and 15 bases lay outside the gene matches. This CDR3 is CASSTIYRGKVADTQYF. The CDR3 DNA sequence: TGTGCCAGCAGCACTATATACAGGGGAAAGGTAGCAGATACGCAGTATTTT. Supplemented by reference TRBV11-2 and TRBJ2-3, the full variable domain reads EAGVAQSPRYKIIEKRQSVAFWCNPISGHATLYWYQQILGQGPKLLIQFQNNGVVDDSQLPKDRFSAERLKGVDSTLKIQPAKLEDSAVYLCASSTIYRGKVADTQYFGPGTRLTVL.

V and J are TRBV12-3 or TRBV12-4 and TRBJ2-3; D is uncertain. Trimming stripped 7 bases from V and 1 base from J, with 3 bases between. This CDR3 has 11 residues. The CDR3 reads CASTRTDTQYF. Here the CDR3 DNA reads TGTGCCAGCACCCGCACAGATACGCAGTATTTT.

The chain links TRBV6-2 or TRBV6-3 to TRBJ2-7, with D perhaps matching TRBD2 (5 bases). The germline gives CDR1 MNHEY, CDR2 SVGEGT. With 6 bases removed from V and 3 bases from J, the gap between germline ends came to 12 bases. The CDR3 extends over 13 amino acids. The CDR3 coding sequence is TGTGCCAGCAGCTCCCGGACTTTCTACGAGCAGTACTTC. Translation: CASSSRTFYEQYF.